This T cell receptor beta chain stems from a study of blood T cells in healthy people across ages (dated by TCRdb to the mid-2010s). Regarding the study in general: In model experiments, template switching captured roughly one uniquely barcoded TCR beta cDNA molecule for every two T cells. Using the same blood draw, the study looked at two additional independent replicas of 1 million unique cDNA reads for two donors, one aged 18 to 29 and the other aged 80 or older. The donors were split into four age groups: young (average about 16 years), middle-aged (around 37), aged (about 62) and long-lived (roughly 88). Donors of different ages were randomly distributed across sequencing lanes to avoid experimental bias. To track age-related changes in TCR beta repertoire diversity, the study relied on deep sequencing normalized with unique cDNA molecular identifiers.

V gives up 6 bases and J gives up 0 bases, and the segment between their germline ends measures 21 bases. For CDR1 and CDR2, the germline V gene lists MDHEN and SYDVKM. There are 19 amino acids in the CDR3, from cysteine to phenylalanine inclusive. Kept here is only the CDR3 DNA, which spans 57 bases and is read in frame from base 1. This clonotype was counted between two and nine times. What this receptor recognizes is not known. No clone much larger than this one lies a single base away; base qualities are absent. Donors were 35 to 40 systemically healthy Caucasian individuals from Russia aged roughly 6 to 95 years. Each donor gave 9 to 10 milliliters of peripheral blood, collected into EDTA-treated Vacutainer tubes. Ficoll-Paque density-gradient centrifugation was used to isolate PBMCs, with at least 6.5 million per sample. Trizol reagent was used to extract total RNA from the PBMCs, yielding at least 5.5 micrograms per sample. The percentages of naive CD45RAhigh/CD27high T cells were determined by flow cytometry on a PBMC aliquot from every donor.

What the work shows at the level of the full study, not this receptor alone: Estimates of total diversity from one million sequenced T cells were regarded as lower bounds and underestimates. Because the CMV infection status of the donors was unknown, age-related changes in expanded clonotypes may potentially have been confounded. Conclusive comparison of naive and antigen-experienced compartments was prevented by the profiling of bulk unsorted PBMCs. The percentage of naive T cells measured by flow cytometry correlated strongly with observed TCR beta diversity. Compared with the aged group, more naive CD4+ T cells, fewer expanded clones and increased TCR diversity were shown by the long-lived group, suggesting age selection. Observed TCR beta diversity per million T cells fell roughly linearly with age, and a significant reduction was already apparent by age roughly 41.

The protocol used for the library was 5' RACE. The listed sequencing device is Illumina HiSeq 2500. A second PCR of roughly 7 to 12 cycles was performed with a sample-barcoded 5' primer and a J-beta primer mix. Each TCR beta cDNA molecule received a unique molecular identifier from a template-switch 5' adaptor carrying 12 random nucleotides. Each sample yielded at least 3 million CDR3-containing paired-end reads. The Mint cDNA synthesis kit, primed by a TRBC-specific oligonucleotide, was used to synthesize first-strand cDNA from all RNA. Following uracil-DNA glycosylase treatment, a first 18-cycle PCR with universal primers M1SS and BC2_uni_R was performed on all cDNA. The published analysis was carried out like this. For normalization, 1 million high-quality reads were randomly selected from each sample, with every read carrying a distinct molecular identifier. Instead of being binned into consensus sequences, reads with shared molecular identifiers were discarded. MiTCR, with a Q25 quality threshold and the strictest error-elimination algorithm, was used for CDR3 identification, clonotype clustering and error correction. Lower-bound total TCR beta diversity was estimated with a nonparametric unseen species model using Euler transformation. TCRdb's own reprocessing of the public reads used fastp at Q25 and MiXCR and kept productive beta chains. Every distinct CDR3 protein forms one entry, paired with its most common genes and DNA. TCRdb's processing, not the authors', yielded these V and J calls. The sample table shows about 970,000 distinct CDR3 sequences, and roughly half are seen once. Of the sample, about 22% falls within the top ten clones.

The sample consisted of blood. This chain is built from TRBV28 and TRBJ2-6; the D gene assignment is perhaps TRBD1 or TRBD2, with each matching 5 bases. The TCR comes from a woman aged 60-75 years in good health. The CDR3 here reads CASSWDGQSLHSGANVLTF. The sequenced DNA: TGTGCCAGCAGCTGGGACGGACAATCCCTACACTCTGGGGCCAACGTCCTGACTTTC.